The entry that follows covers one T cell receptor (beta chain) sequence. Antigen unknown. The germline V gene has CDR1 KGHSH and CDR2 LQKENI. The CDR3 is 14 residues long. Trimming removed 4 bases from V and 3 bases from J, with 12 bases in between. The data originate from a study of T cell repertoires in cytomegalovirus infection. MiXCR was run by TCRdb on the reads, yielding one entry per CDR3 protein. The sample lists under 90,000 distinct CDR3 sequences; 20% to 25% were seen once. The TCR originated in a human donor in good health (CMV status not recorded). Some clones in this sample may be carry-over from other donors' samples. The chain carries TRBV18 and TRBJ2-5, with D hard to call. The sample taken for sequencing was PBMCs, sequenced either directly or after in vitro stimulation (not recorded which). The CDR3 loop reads CASSHLPNEETQYF. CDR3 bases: TGTGCCAGCTCACATCTACCGAATGAAGAGACCCAGTACTTC.